One sample yielded the 8 T cell receptor beta chains listed below, sequenced in a study of vaccination and CD4 T cells after COVID-19. As for treatment: roughly nine-day PBMC culture with coronavirus spike peptide pools or control peptides (ViraFEST assay). The collection of CD4+ T cells from the unexposed donor took place before the COVID-19 pandemic (2011-2018). The Oncomine TCR Beta short-read assay was what sequenced the DNA obtained from cultured CD4+ T cells. TCRdb called the PCR reads again in MiXCR, with one record for every CDR3 protein. The data hold about 4,900 distinct CDR3 sequences, with 25% to 30% observed a single time. What these receptors recognize is not known. Sample: CD4+ T cells from blood, cultured in vitro. The receptors come from a human donor in good health.

Relative to its sample, this clonotype is medium-sized. The chain is built from TRBV27 and TRBJ2-5, with 11 bases that match TRBD1. The length of the CDR3 is 15 residues. Germline V CDR1 and CDR2: MNHEY, SMNVEV (reference sequence). The V and J ends lost 7 bases and 5 bases, in that order; junction bases with no gene match: 9. The CDR3 bases are TGTGCCAGCACCCCCCGGGGACAGGGGGTGGAGACCCAGTACTTC. Protein sequence: CASTPRGQGVETQYF.

This clonotype was detected only a few times. The J gene is TRBJ2-1, the V gene TRBV20-1; TRBD1 aligns across 7 bases. Germline V gene sequence: CDR1 DFQATT, CDR2 SNEGSKA (reference sequence). V dropped 5 bases and J dropped 6; count of bases not matched to a gene: 10. This CDR3 spans 14 amino acids. The CDR3 DNA reads TGCAGTGCTGGTACAGGGGCCCCCTCCAATGAGCAGTTCTTC. Its protein product is CSAGTGAPSNEQFF.

This clonotype was seen only a few times. J is TRBJ1-2 and V is TRBV11-2; no definite D call. CDR1 SGHAT and CDR2 FQNNGV come from the germline V gene. Trimming removed 4 bases from V and 4 bases from J, with 10 bases in between. CDR3 length: 13 amino acids. As DNA, the CDR3 is TGTGCCAGCAGCTCCTCGTCTATCTATGGCTACACCTTC. Translating it yields CASSSSSIYGYTF. The whole variable domain, filled in from reference TRBV11-2 and TRBJ1-2, reads EAGVAQSPRYKIIEKRQSVAFWCNPISGHATLYWYQQILGQGPKLLIQFQNNGVVDDSQLPKDRFSAERLKGVDSTLKIQPAKLEDSAVYLCASSSSSIYGYTFGSGTRLTVV.

The chain links TRBV11-1 to TRBJ2-5; perhaps TRBD2 as D (6 bases). Germline CDR1 reads SGHAT; CDR2 reads FQDESV (reference sequence). The CDR3 is 16 amino acids. V dropped 5 bases and J dropped 1 base, with 17 bases sitting between them. CDR3 bases: TGTGCCAGCAGCCTCCGACGGGCGGGAATCCAAGAGACCCAGTACTTC. The encoded protein is CASSLRRAGIQETQYF.

This clonotype has just a few counts. CDR3 DNA: TGTGCCAGCTCGGGGGAGGGGCCCTACGAGCAGTACTTC. Amino acids: CASSGEGPYEQYF. The chain joins TRBV6-1 to TRBJ2-7, with 7 nucleotides matching TRBD2. Germline V gene data show CDR1 as MNHNS and CDR2 as SASEGT. The length of the CDR3 is 13 residues. The V and J ends lost 8 bases and 2 bases, in that order; junction bases with no gene match: 6.

This clonotype was seen only a few times. The V and J genes are TRBV19 and TRBJ1-1; 8 bases are shared with TRBD1. The germline gives CDR1 LNHDA, CDR2 SQIVND (reference sequence). The J segment lost 5 bases and the V segment lost 9 bases, leaving 11 bases of the junction unmatched. The CDR3 spans 14 residues. The CDR3 region has the DNA TGTGCCAGCATTAAAACAGGGGGGGTGACTGAAGCTTTCTTT. Encoded protein: CASIKTGGVTEAFF. Combining the CDR3 with reference TRBV19 and TRBJ1-1 gives the whole variable domain DGGITQSPKYLFRKEGQNVTLSCEQNLNHDAMYWYRQDPGQGLRLIYYSQIVNDFQKGDIAEGYSVSREKKESFPLTVTSAQKNPTAFYLCASIKTGGVTEAFFGQGTRLTVV.

This clonotype was detected a few times. The chain has TRBV20-1 and TRBJ1-1; maybe TRBD1 (6 bases). V was pared by 6 bases and J by 2 bases, with 19 bases between. Per the germline V gene, CDR1 is DFQATT and CDR2 is SNEGSKA (reference sequence). The CDR3 is 15 amino acids. The CDR3 loop reads CSALGGGLTNTEAFF. The CDR3 DNA follows: TGCAGTGCCCTGGGGGGGGGGCTAACTAACACTGAAGCTTTCTTT.

The chain carries TRBV10-3 and TRBJ2-7; D unclear. The germline gives CDR1 ENHRY, CDR2 SYGVKD. V shed 3 bases and J shed 6 bases, with 9 bases lying between them. The CDR3 loop spans 12 amino acids. In DNA, the CDR3 is TGTGCCATCAGTGAACCTGGTTCCGAGCAGTACTTC. It is translated as CAISEPGSEQYF.